This T cell receptor (beta chain) came from a study of neurological immune-mediated disorders. This clonotype was detected ten times or more. Its antigen remains unknown. Germline V CDR1 and CDR2: MGHRA, YSYEKL. V gave up 3 bases and J gave up 3 bases, with 5 bases separating them. The CDR3 covers 13 residues. TCRdb fed the 5' RACE reads into MiXCR, producing one record per CDR3 protein. This table holds about 50,000 distinct CDR3 sequences, 2.5% to 3.5% found once. The study's findings and limits: The multiple sclerosis repertoire cluster had no clinical or MRI correlate.

The unsorted libraries were produced from 2 million PBMCs held at -80 C. This receptor was identified in a woman between 50 and 59 years old with multiple sclerosis. The chain combines TRBV4-1 with TRBJ2-2; D unclear. Sequenced material: PBMCs. In DNA form, the CDR3 reads TGCGCCAGCAGCCACCTATACACCGGGGAGCTGTTTTTT. The encoded protein is CASSHLYTGELFF.